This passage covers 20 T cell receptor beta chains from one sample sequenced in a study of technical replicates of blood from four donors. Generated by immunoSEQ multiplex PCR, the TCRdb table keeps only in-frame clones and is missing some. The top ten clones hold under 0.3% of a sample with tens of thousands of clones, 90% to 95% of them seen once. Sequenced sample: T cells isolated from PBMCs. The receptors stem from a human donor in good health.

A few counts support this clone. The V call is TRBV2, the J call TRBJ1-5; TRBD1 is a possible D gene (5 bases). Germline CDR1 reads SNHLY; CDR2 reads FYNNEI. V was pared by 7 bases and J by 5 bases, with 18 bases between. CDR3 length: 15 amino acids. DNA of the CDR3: TGTGCCAGCAAGGAGGGGCCAACTAAGGATCAGCCCCAGCATTTT. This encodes CASKEGPTKDQPQHF.

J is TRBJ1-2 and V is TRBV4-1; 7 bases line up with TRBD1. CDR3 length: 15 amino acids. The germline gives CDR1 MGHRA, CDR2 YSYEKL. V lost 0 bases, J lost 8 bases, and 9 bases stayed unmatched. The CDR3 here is CASSQEGTVSWGYTF. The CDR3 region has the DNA TGCGCCAGCAGCCAAGAGGGGACAGTTTCGTGGGGCTACACCTTC.

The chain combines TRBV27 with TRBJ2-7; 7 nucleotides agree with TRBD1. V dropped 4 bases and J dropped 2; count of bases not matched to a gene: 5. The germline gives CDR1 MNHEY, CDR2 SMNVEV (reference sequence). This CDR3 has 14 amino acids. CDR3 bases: TGTGCCAGCAGTTCAACAGGGGTGCCCTACGAGCAGTACTTC. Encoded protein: CASSSTGVPYEQYF.

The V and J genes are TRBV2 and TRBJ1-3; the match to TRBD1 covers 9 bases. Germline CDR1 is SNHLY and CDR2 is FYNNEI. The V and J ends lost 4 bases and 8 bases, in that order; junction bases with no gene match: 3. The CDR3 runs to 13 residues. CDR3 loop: CASSGDRADTIYF. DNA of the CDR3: TGTGCCAGCAGTGGGGACAGGGCGGACACCATATATTTT.

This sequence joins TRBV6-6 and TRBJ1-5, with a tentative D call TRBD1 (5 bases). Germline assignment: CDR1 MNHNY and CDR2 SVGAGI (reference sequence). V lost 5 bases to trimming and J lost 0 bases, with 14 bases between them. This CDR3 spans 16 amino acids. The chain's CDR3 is CASSPRQFYSNQPQHF. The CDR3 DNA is TGTGCCAGCAGTCCACGACAGTTCTATAGCAATCAGCCCCAGCATTTT.

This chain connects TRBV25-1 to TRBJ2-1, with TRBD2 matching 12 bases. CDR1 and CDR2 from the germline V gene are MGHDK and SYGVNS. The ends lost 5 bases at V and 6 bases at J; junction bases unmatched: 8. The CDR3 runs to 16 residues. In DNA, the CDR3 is TGTGCCAGCAGTCGACTAGCGGGAGTGGCTGGCAATGAGCAGTTCTTC. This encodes CASSRLAGVAGNEQFF.

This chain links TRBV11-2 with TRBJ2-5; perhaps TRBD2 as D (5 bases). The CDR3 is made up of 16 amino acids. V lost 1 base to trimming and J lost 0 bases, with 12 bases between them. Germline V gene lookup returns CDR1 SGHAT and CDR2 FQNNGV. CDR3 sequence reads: CASSLGETPYQETQYF. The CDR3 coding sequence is TGTGCCAGCAGCTTAGGGGAGACCCCGTACCAAGAGACCCAGTACTTC.

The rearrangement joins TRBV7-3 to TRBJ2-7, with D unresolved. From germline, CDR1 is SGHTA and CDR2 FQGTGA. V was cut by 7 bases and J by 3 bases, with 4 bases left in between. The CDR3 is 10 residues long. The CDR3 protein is CASIHYEQYF. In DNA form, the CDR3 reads TGTGCCAGCATCCACTACGAGCAGTACTTC.

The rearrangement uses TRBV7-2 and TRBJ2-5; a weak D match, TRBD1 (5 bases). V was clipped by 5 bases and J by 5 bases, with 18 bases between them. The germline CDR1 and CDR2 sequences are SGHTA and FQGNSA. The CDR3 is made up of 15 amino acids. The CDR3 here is CASSRHQGMGETQYF. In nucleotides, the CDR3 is TGTGCCAGCAGCCGCCATCAGGGTATGGGGGAGACCCAGTACTTC.

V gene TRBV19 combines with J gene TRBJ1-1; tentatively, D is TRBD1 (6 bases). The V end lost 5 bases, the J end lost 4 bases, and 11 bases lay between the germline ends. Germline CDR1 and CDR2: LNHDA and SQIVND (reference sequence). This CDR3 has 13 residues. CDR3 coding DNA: TGTGCCAGTAGTCTTGGGGGCCTCACTGAAGCTTTCTTT. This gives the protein CASSLGGLTEAFF.

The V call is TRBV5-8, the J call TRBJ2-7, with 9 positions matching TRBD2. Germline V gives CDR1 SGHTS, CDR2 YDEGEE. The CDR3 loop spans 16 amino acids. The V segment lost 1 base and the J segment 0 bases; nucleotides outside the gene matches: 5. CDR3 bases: TGTGCCAGCAGCTTGTTCAGCGGGAGGAGCTCCTACGAGCAGTACTTC. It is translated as CASSLFSGRSSYEQYF.

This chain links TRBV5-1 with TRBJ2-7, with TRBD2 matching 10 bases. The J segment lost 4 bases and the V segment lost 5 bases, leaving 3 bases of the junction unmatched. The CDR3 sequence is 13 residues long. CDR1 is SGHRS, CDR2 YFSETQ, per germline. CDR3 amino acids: CASRSSGGYEQYF. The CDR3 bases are TGCGCCAGCAGGTCTAGCGGGGGTTACGAGCAGTACTTC.

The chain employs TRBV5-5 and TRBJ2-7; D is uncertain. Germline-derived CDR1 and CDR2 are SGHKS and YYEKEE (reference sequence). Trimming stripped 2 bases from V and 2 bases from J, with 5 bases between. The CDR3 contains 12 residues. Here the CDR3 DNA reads TGTGCCAGCAGCTTTAATACCTACGAGCAGTACTTC. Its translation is CASSFNTYEQYF.

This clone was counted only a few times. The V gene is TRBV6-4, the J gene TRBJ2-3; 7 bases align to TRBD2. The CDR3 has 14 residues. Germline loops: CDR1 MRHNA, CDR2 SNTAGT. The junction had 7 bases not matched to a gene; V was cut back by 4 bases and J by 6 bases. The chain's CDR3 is CASSGGGDGDTQYF. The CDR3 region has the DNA TGTGCCAGCAGTGGCGGGGGTGATGGGGATACGCAGTATTTT.

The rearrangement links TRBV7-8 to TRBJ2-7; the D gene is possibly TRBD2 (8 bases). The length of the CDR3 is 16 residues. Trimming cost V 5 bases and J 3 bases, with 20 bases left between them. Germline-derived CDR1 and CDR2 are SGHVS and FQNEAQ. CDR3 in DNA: TGTGCCAGCAGCCCAGGGGGTAGCGGGGCAAACTACGAGCAGTACTTC. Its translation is CASSPGGSGANYEQYF.

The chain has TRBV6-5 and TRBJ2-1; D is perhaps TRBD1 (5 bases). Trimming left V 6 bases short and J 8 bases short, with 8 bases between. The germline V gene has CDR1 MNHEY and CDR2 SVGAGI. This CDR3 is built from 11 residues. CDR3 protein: CASRQGHEQFF. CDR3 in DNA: TGTGCCAGCAGGCAGGGCCATGAGCAGTTCTTC.

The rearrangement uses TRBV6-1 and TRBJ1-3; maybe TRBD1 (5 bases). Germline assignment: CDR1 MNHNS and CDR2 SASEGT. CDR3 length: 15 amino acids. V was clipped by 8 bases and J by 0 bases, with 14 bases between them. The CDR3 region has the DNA TGTGCCAGCGAGGGAGGGGAGCCCTCTGGAAACACCATATATTTT. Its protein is CASEGGEPSGNTIYF.

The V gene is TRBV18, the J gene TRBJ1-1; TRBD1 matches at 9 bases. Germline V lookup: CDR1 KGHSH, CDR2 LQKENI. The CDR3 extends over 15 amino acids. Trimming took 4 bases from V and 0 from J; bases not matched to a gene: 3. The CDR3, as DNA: TGTGCCAGCTCACTAGGGACAGGGATGAACACTGAAGCTTTCTTT. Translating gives CASSLGTGMNTEAFF.

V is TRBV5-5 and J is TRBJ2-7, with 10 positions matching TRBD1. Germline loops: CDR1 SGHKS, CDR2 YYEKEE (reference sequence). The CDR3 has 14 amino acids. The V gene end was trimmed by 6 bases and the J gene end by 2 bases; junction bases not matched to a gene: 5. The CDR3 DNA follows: TGTGCCAGCACAAATGGACAGGGGGCCTACGAGCAGTACTTC. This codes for CASTNGQGAYEQYF.

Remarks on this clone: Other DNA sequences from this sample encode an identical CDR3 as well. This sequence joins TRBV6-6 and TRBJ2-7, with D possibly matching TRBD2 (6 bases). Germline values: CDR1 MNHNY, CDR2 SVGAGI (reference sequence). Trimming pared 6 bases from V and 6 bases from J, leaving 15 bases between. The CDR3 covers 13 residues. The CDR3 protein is CASSYVQEGEQYF. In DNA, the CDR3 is TGTGCCAGCAGCTACGTCCAGGAGGGCGAGCAGTACTTC.